This paragraph reports one TCR beta chain. This sample is drawn from a study of blood T cell repertoires in COVID-19. Study in general: Spain, Italy and the United States supplied samples that represented acute and convalescent COVID-19. The analysed material was cDNA or gDNA that came from T cells, B-cell-depleted T cells, or PBMCs.

Trimming pared 2 bases from V and 5 bases from J, leaving 12 bases between. Germline values: CDR1 MGHRA, CDR2 YSYEKL. CDR3 size: 14 residues. How the authors handled the data: It was from reference gene primer amplification that nucleated cell counts were estimated. TCRdb's copy holds only in-frame clones and misses some; the assay was immunoSEQ multiplex PCR. V and J calls and clone size are those listed in that table; D and trimming were worked out from the DNA. The top ten hold approximately 3.7% of the sample, which has about 380,000 clones, 85% seen once. The chain employs TRBV4-1 and TRBJ1-1; D is ambiguous. The specimen was peripheral blood. This receptor was identified in a woman aged 18-35 years with acute or convalescent COVID-19. CDR3 protein: CASSQSYRRTEAFF. The CDR3 nucleotides are TGCGCCAGCAGCCAATCCTACAGACGGACTGAAGCTTTCTTT.